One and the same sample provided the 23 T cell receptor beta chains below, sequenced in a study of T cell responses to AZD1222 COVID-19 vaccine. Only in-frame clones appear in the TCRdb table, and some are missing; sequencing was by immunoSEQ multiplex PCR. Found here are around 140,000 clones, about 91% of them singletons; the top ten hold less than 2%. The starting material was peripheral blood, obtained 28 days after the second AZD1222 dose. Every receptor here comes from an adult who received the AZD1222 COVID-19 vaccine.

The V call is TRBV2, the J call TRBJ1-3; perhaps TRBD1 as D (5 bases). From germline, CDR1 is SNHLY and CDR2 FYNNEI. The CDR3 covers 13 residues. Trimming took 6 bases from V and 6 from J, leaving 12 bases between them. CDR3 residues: CASRLGESNTIYF. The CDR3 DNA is TGTGCCAGCAGACTGGGGGAATCAAACACCATATATTTT. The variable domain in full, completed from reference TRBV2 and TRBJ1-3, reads EPEVTQTPSHQVTQMGQEVILRCVPISNHLYFYWYRQILGQKVEFLVSFYNNEISEKSEIFDDQFSVERPDGSNFTLKIRSTKLEDSAMYFCASRLGESNTIYFGEGSWLTVV.

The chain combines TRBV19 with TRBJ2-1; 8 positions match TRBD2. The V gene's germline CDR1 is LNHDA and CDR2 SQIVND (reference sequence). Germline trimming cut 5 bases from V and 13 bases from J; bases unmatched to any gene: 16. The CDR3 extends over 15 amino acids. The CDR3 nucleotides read TGTGCCAGTAGTCCCGGACTAAGCGGGGGCGACCCTCAGTTCTTC. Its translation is CASSPGLSGGDPQFF.

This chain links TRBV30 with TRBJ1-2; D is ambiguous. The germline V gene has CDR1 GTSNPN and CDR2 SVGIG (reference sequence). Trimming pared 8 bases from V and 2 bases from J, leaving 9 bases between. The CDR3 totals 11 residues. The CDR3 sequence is CATAQNYGYTF. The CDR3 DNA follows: TGTGCCACGGCCCAGAACTATGGCTACACCTTC.

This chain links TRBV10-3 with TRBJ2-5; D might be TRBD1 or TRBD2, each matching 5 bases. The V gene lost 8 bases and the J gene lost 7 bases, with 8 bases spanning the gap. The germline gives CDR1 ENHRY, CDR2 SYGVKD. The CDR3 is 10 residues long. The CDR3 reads CAIGTGTQYF. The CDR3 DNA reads TGTGCCATCGGGACGGGGACCCAGTACTTC.

This chain's CDR3 is CAIRTGTYNEQFF. DNA for the CDR3: TGTGCCATCCGGACAGGTACCTACAATGAGCAGTTCTTC. V and J are TRBV5-4 and TRBJ2-1, with 7 bases identical to TRBD1. This CDR3 is 13 amino acids long. V lost 9 bases to trimming and J lost 2 bases; unmatched junction nucleotides: 5. CDR1 SGHNT and CDR2 YYREEE come from the germline V gene (reference sequence).

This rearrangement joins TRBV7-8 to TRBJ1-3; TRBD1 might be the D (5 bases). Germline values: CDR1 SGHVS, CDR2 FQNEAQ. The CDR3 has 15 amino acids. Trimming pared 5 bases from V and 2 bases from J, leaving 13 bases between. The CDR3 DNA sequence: TGTGCCAGCAGCCACTCCGGGGGGGCTGGAAACACCATATATTTT. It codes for CASSHSGGAGNTIYF.

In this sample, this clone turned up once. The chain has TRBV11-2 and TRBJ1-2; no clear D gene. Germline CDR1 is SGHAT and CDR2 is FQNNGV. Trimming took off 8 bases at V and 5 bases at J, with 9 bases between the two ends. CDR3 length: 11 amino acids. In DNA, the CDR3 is TGTGCCAGCGGATATGATTATGGCTACACCTTC. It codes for CASGYDYGYTF.

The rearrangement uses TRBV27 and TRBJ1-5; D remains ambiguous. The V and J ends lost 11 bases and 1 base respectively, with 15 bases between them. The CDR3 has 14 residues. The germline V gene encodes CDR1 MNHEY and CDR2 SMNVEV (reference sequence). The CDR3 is CASSRQLSNQPQHF. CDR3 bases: TGTGCCTCGTCGCGGCAGTTAAGCAATCAGCCCCAGCATTTT.

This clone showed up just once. The DNA of the CDR3 is TGTGCCAGCAGTTACGAGGGACAGGGGAACACTGAAGCTTTCTTT. Protein sequence: CASSYEGQGNTEAFF. The genes are TRBV6-5 and TRBJ1-1; 9 positions match TRBD1. The CDR3 extends over 15 amino acids. After removal of 2 bases from V and 1 base from J, the junction contained 2 bases not matched to a gene. Germline-derived CDR1 and CDR2 are MNHEY and SVGAGI.

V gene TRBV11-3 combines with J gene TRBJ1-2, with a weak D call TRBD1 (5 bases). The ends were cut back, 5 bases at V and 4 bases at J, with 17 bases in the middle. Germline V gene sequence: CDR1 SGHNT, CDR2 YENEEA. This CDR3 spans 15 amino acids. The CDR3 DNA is TGTGCCAGCAGCCTCTCCCGGGGCTTGGGCTATGGCTACACCTTC. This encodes CASSLSRGLGYGYTF.

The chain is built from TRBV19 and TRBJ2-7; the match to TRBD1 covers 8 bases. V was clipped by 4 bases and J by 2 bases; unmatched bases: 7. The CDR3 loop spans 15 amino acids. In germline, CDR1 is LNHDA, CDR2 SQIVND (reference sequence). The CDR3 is CASSTFLTGAYEQYF. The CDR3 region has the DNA TGTGCCAGTAGTACCTTTCTGACAGGGGCCTACGAGCAGTACTTC.

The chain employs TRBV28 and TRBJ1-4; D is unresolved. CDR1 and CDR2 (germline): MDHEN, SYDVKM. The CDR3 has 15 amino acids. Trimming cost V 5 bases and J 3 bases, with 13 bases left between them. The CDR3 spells CASSATEIPNEKLFF. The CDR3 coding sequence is TGTGCCAGCAGTGCCACAGAGATTCCTAATGAAAAACTGTTTTTT.

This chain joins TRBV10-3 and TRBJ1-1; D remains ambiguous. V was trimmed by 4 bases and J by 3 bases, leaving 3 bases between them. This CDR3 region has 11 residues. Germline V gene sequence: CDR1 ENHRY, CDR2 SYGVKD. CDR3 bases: TGTGCCATCAGTGGGGACACTGAAGCTTTCTTT. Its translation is CAISGDTEAFF.

The CDR3, as DNA: TGCGCCAGCAGCCCAAACTCAGGGGTTACCACTGAAGCTTTCTTT. This translates into CASSPNSGVTTEAFF. The V gene is TRBV5-1, the J gene TRBJ1-1; D is possibly TRBD1 (6 bases). V lost 4 bases and J 4 bases, leaving 17 bases between the germline ends. Germline loops: CDR1 SGHRS, CDR2 YFSETQ. This CDR3 is 15 amino acids long.

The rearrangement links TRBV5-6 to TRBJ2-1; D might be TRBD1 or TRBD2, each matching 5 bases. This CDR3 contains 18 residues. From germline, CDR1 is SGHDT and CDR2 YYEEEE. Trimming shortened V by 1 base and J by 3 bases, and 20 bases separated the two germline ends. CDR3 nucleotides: TGTGCCAGCAGCTTGATGGGGCCAGTTTTGGGGGTCTACAATGAGCAGTTCTTC. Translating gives CASSLMGPVLGVYNEQFF.

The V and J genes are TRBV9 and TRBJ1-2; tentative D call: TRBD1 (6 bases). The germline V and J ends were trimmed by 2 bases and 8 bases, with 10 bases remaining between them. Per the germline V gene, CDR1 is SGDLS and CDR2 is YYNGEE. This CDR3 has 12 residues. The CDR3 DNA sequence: TGTGCCAGCAGCGTGGGGGCGAGGGGCTACACCTTC. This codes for CASSVGARGYTF.

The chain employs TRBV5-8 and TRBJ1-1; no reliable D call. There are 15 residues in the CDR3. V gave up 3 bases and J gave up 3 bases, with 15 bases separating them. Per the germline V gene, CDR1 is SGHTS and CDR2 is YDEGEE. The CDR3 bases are TGTGCCAGCAGCTACCTGACGGGAGGGTACACTGAAGCTTTCTTT. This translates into CASSYLTGGYTEAFF.

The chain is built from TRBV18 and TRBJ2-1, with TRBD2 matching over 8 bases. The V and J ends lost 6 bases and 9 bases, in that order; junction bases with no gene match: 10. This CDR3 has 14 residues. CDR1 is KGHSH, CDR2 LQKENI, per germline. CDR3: CASSPGLGGSEQFF. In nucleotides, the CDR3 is TGTGCCAGCTCCCCGGGACTAGGCGGTAGTGAGCAGTTCTTC.

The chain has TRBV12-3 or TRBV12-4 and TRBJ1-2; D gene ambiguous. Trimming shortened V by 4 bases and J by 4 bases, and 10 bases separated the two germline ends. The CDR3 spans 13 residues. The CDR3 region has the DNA TGTGCCAGCAGTTACCAGTATGTCTATGGCTACACCTTC. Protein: CASSYQYVYGYTF.

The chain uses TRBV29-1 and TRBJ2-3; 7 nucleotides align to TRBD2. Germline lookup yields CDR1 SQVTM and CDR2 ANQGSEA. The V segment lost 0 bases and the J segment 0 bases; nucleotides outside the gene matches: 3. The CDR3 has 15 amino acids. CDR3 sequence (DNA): TGCAGCGTTGAAGATGGGGGGGGAAGCACAGATACGCAGTATTTT. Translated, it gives CSVEDGGGSTDTQYF.

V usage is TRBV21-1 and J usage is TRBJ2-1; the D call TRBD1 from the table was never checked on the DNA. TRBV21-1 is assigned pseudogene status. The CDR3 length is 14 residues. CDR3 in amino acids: CASSISGDYNEQFF. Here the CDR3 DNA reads TGTGCCAGCAGCATCAGTGGTGACTACAATGAGCAGTTCTTC.

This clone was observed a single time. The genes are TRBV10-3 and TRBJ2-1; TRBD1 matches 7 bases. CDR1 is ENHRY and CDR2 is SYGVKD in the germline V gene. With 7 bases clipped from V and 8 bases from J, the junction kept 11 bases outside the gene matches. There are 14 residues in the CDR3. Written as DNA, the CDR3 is TGTGCCATCACCCCGAGACAGGGTATCGATGAGCAGTTCTTC. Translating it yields CAITPRQGIDEQFF.

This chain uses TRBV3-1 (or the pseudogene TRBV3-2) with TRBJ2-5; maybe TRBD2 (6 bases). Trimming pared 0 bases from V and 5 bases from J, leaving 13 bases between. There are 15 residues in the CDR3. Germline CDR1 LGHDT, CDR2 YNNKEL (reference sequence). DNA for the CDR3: TGTGCCAGCAGCCAAGAGCAGGCGGGGTGGGAGACCCAGTACTTC. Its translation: CASSQEQAGWETQYF.